Reported below is one TCR beta chain. Its target is not known. Germline assignment: CDR1 KGHSH and CDR2 LQKENI. This CDR3 has 13 residues. Between the trimmed V and J ends, which lost 6 bases and 6 bases, there was a span of 15 bases. The data were taken from a study of memory CD4+ T cells and cytomegalovirus serostatus. Study overall: Of the healthy Belgian adults, 9 were CMV seropositive and 20 to 30 seronegative.

Single viable CD3+CD4+CD8-CD45RO+ cells were sorted as the memory CD4+ T cells. CMV serostatus came from serum IgG against pp150, pp28, p38, p52. Study-level points and caveats: A US-trained random forest predicted CMV serostatus with median AUC around 0.91. The CMV-associated TCR signature appears largely within the CD4+ memory repertoire.

Clones were read by immunoSEQ multiplex PCR, and TCRdb kept only the in-frame ones, dropping some. Of 50,000 to 65,000 clones in the sample, over 65% were seen once. The sample was memory CD4+ T cells from blood. The origin of this receptor is an adult in good health and CMV-seropositive. The gene calls are TRBV18 and TRBJ2-7; tentative D call: TRBD2 (5 bases). The DNA for the CDR3 is TGTGCCAGCTCTCCCGGACTGGTATCCGAGCAGTACTTC. It is translated as CASSPGLVSEQYF.